These T cell receptor beta chains were read from a single sample in a study of shared clonotypes between healthy human individuals. Only in-frame clones appear in the TCRdb table, and some are missing; sequencing was by immunoSEQ multiplex PCR. The table shows about 1 million clones, with around 76% occurring only once. Sequencing used memory CD4+ T cells sorted from blood. Receptor source: a man aged 18 to 30 in good health. The CDR3 runs from the conserved cysteine through the conserved F or W. The D gene is left open where the match is weak. Some rows have no size entry. The others give once, few or many, or a class for an expanded clone.

v_gene	j_gene	d_gene	abundance	CDR3nt	CDR3aa
TRBV7-2	TRBJ1-4	NA	NA	TGTGCCAGCAGCCCAAGGTCAGGGGCTAATGAAAAACTGTTTTTT	CASSPRSGANEKLFF
TRBV27	TRBJ2-5	NA	once	TGTGCCAGCAGTCGTACACAGGGTCGGGAGACCCAGTACTTC	CASSRTQGRETQYF
TRBV10-3	TRBJ2-7	TRBD1	NA	TGTGCCATCAGTGATGGGACAGGGGATTTGGACGAGCAGTACTTC	CAISDGTGDLDEQYF
TRBV5-1	TRBJ2-1	NA	NA	TGCGCCAGCAGCTTTGCCCTAACCGAATCTCTTGATGAGCAGTTCTTC	CASSFALTESLDEQFF
TRBV7-8	TRBJ2-5	NA	NA	TGTGCCAGCAGCGCCCAAGAGACCCAGTACTTC	CASSAQETQYF
TRBV2	TRBJ1-1	NA	NA	TGTGCCAGCAGTAGATTGACTGAAGCTTTCTTT	CASSRLTEAFF
TRBV4-1	TRBJ2-1	TRBD2	NA	TGCGCCAGCAGCCAAACACGCGGGGGGGCAAGAGCTGAGCAGTTCTTC	CASSQTRGGARAEQFF
TRBV25-1	TRBJ1-1	NA	few	TGTGCCAGCAGTGACATGAGTCCTGTGAACACTGAAGCTTTCTTT	CASSDMSPVNTEAFF
TRBV10-1	TRBJ2-3	TRBD2	NA	TGCGCCAGCCGTGCTAGCGGGAGTGCGAATACGCAGTATTTT	CASRASGSANTQYF
TRBV7-8	TRBJ1-5	NA	NA	TGTGCCAGCAGTAGAACGGGGGTTCAGCCCCAGCATTTT	CASSRTGVQPQHF
TRBV7-2	TRBJ1-2	NA	NA	TGTGCCAGCAGCTTAGCTGGACAGAGCCTTAACTATGGCTACACCTTC	CASSLAGQSLNYGYTF
TRBV5-1	TRBJ2-7	TRBD2	NA	TGCGCCAGCAGCTTGGGACTAGCGGGGTACTACGAGCAGTACTTC	CASSLGLAGYYEQYF
TRBV15	TRBJ1-4	NA	few	TGTGCCACCAGCAGAGATGGGGCCCCAAATGAAAAACTGTTTTTT	CATSRDGAPNEKLFF
TRBV30	TRBJ2-3	NA	NA	TGTGCCTGGAGTGCAGGGAGTACGCAGTATTTT	CAWSAGSTQYF
TRBV11-2	TRBJ2-5	NA	once	TGTGCCAGCAGCTTAGGTAGCTACCCTTCGGGAGAGACCCAGTACTTC	CASSLGSYPSGETQYF
TRBV18	TRBJ1-5	TRBD1	NA	TGTGCCAGCTCACCGGGACAGGGGGGGACTAGCAATCAGCCCCAGCATTTT	CASSPGQGGTSNQPQHF
TRBV10-1	TRBJ1-1	NA	NA	TGCGCCAGCAGTGAGCGCAGGAACACTGAAGCTTTCTTT	CASSERRNTEAFF
TRBV7-9	TRBJ1-2	NA	NA	TGTGCCAGCAGCCCGGTAACTGGGGGCTACACCTTC	CASSPVTGGYTF
TRBV6-1	TRBJ1-3	NA	NA	TGTGCCAGCAGTAACATGCTTTTTGGAAACACCATATATTTT	CASSNMLFGNTIYF
TRBV9	TRBJ1-2	NA	NA	TGTGCCAGCAGCGTAGATTCGAACTATGGCTACACCTTC	CASSVDSNYGYTF
TRBV5-6	TRBJ2-7	NA	NA	TGTGCCAGCAGCTTGGCCACAGGGCTCGACACCGTGTTC	CASSLATGLDTVF
TRBV5-6	TRBJ1-2	NA	NA	TGTGCCAGCAGCTTGGGGCAGTCGTCATACTATGGCTACACCTTC	CASSLGQSSYYGYTF
TRBV6-1	TRBJ2-3	TRBD2	NA	TGTGCCAGCACCACCCGCGGGGGTTACACAGATACGCAGTATTTT	CASTTRGGYTDTQYF
TRBV19	TRBJ2-5	NA	NA	TGTGCCAGTAGGGACCGATACCCGAGGGAAGAGACCCAGTACTTC	CASRDRYPREETQYF
TRBV10-1	TRBJ2-2	NA	NA	TGCGCCAGCTCCCGAACTAACACCGGGGAGCTGTTTTTT	CASSRTNTGELFF
TRBV25-1	TRBJ1-1	TRBD1	NA	TGTGCCAGCAGTGTAGCCTCCGGGACAGGGCTTCGTGAAGCTTTCTTT	CASSVASGTGLREAFF
TRBV29-1	TRBJ2-5	TRBD2	once	TGCAGCGTTGAAGAGTCGGGACTAGCGGGGGAGGAGACCCAGTACTTC	CSVEESGLAGEETQYF
TRBV6-6	TRBJ1-6	NA	NA	TGTGCCAGCAGTTCGAACAGCCTTTCACCCCTCCACTTT	CASSSNSLSPLHF
TRBV6-6	TRBJ2-5	NA	NA	TGTGCCAGCAGTTACCCCGGACAGCAAGAGACCCAGTACTTC	CASSYPGQQETQYF
TRBV10-3	TRBJ2-3	TRBD2	NA	TGTGCCATCAGTGAGGGGACTAGCGGGAGTAGGGCAGATACGCAGTATTTT	CAISEGTSGSRADTQYF
TRBV5-1	TRBJ2-7	TRBD2	many	TGCGCCAGCAGCTTGCGGACTAGCGGGGGGACTATGAGCTCCTACGAGCAGTACTTC	CASSLRTSGGTMSSYEQYF
TRBV18	TRBJ2-7	NA	NA	TGTGCCAGCTCACCGGAACGCCCCGGGGCCGAGCAGTACTTC	CASSPERPGAEQYF
TRBV30	TRBJ1-1	NA	NA	TGTGCCTGGAGTGAGGGGGGAACGGGCACTGAAGCTTTCTTT	CAWSEGGTGTEAFF
TRBV27	TRBJ1-2	NA	few	TGTGCCAGCACCCGGGCAGGTTCTTCCGGCTATGGCTACACCTTC	CASTRAGSSGYGYTF
TRBV27	TRBJ1-5	NA	NA	TGTGCCAGCAGTCCCTCCCCTCCGGTCAATCAGCCCCAGCATTTT	CASSPSPPVNQPQHF
TRBV9	TRBJ2-1	TRBD2	once	TGTGCCAGCAGCGTAGCCGGACTAGCGGGGGAGCAGTTCTTC	CASSVAGLAGEQFF
TRBV27	TRBJ1-5	NA	NA	TGTGCCAGCAGTTTATCCCCCGCCCGCAATCAGCCCCAGCATTTT	CASSLSPARNQPQHF
TRBV18	TRBJ1-5	NA	NA	TGTGCCAGCTCACCCCCACCGGGCCAGGCCAATCAGCCCCAGCATTTT	CASSPPPGQANQPQHF
TRBV4-1	TRBJ2-3	TRBD1	few	TGCGCCAGCAGTGGACAGGGTGCAGATACGCAGTATTTT	CASSGQGADTQYF
TRBV29-1	TRBJ2-3	TRBD1	NA	TGCAGCGGGGGGACAGGAAGGCAGCGCACAGATACGCAGTATTTT	CSGGTGRQRTDTQYF
TRBV7-9	TRBJ1-1	TRBD1	NA	TGTGCCAGCAGCCCACAGGGGGCAGGCACTGAAGCTTTCTTT	CASSPQGAGTEAFF
TRBV6-4	TRBJ2-7	NA	NA	TGTGCCAGCAGTGATACCTACGAGCAGTACTTC	CASSDTYEQYF
TRBV5-1	TRBJ1-1	NA	NA	TGCGCCAGCAGCTTGGAAGGATATTACACTGAAGCTTTCTTT	CASSLEGYYTEAFF
TRBV4-3	TRBJ1-1	TRBD1	NA	TGCGCCAGCAGCCAAGAGGGACAGGGTAGGACTGAAGCTTTCTTT	CASSQEGQGRTEAFF
TRBV7-9	TRBJ1-1	NA	NA	TGTGCCAGCAGCTTAGAGTCGGGTGGGGGGAACACTGAAGCTTTCTTT	CASSLESGGGNTEAFF